This T cell receptor (beta chain) was captured in a study of blood T cell repertoires in COVID-19. As for the study in general: In each case, the material was cDNA or gDNA derived from T cells, B-cell-depleted T cells, or PBMCs.

The V and J ends lost 0 bases and 10 bases respectively, with 5 bases between them. The germline CDR1 and CDR2 sequences are SGDLS and YYNGEE. This CDR3 comprises 12 residues. Per the original data handling: From reference gene primer amplification, estimates of nucleated cell counts were derived. Sequenced by immunoSEQ multiplex PCR; TCRdb stores in-frame clones only, minus some. V, J and clone size derive from that table, while D and trimming were established from the DNA sequence. The sample records approximately 50,000 clones, about 90% being singletons. The material sequenced was peripheral blood. This chain links TRBV9 with TRBJ1-6, with D maybe TRBD1 (5 bases). The origin of this receptor is a human donor in a cohort sampled during active COVID-19. The CDR3 loop is CASSVEGSPLHF. As DNA, the CDR3 is TGTGCCAGCAGCGTAGAGGGGTCACCCCTCCACTTT.